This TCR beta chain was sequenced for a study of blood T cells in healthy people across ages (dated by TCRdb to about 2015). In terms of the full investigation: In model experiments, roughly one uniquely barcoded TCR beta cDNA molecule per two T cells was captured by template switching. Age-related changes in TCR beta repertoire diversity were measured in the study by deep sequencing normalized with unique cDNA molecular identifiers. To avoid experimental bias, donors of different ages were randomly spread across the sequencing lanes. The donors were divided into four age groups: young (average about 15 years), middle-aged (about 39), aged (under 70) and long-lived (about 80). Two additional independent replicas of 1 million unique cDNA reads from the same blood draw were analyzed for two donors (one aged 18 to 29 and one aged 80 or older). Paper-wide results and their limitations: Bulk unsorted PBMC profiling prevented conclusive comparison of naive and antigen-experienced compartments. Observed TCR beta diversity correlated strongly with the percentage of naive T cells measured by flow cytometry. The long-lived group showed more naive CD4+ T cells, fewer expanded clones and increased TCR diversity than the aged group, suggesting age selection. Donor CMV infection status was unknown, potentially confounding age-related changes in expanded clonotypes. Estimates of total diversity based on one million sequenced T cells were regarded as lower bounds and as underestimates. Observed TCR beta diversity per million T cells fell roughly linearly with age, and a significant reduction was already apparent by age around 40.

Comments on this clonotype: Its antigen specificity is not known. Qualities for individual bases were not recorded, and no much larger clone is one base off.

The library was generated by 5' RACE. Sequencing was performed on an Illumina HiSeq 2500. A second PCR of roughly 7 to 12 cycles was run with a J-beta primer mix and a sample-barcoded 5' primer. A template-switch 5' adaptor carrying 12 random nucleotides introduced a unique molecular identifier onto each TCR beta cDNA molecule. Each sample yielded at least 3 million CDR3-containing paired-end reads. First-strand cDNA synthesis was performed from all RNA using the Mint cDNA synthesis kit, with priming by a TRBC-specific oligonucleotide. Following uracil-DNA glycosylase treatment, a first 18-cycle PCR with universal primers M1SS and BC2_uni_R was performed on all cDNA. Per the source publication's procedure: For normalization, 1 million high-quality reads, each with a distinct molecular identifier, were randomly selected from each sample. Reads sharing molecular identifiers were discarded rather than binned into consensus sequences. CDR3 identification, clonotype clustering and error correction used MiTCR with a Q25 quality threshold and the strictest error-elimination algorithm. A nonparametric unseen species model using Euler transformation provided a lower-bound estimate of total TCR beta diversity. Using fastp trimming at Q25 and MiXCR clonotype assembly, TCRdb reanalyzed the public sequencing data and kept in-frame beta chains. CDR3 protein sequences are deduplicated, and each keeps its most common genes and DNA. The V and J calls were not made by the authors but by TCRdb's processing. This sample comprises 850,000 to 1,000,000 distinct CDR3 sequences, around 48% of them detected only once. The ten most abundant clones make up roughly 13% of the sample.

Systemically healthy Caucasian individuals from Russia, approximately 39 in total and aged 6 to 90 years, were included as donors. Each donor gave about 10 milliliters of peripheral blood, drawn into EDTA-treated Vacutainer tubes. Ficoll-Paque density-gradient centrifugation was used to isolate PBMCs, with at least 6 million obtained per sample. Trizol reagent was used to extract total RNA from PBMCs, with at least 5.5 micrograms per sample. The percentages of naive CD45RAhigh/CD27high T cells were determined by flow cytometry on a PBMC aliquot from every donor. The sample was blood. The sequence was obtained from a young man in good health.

The bases read TGCAGTGCTAGAGGCCCGGGGAGCAACACTGAAGCTTTCTTT. This codes for CSARGPGSNTEAFF. This chain is built from TRBV20-1 and TRBJ1-1; there is no confident call for the D gene. V and J are truncated by 1 base and 2 bases respectively, leaving an intervening sequence of 11 bases. Including cysteine and phenylalanine, the CDR3 has 14 amino acids. The sequence is cut down to CDR3 DNA, 42 bases in frame from base 1. Reading the germline V gene (reference sequence) gives CDR1 DFQATT and CDR2 SNEGSKA.